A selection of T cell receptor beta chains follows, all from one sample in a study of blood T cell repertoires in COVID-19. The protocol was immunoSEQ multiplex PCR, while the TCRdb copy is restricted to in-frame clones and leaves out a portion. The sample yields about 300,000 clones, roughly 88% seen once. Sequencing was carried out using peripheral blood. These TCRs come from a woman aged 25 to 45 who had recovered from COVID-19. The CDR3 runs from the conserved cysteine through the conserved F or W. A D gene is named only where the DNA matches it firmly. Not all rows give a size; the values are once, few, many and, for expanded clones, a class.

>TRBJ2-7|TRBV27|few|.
CASSLTFGLEYEQYF
TGTGCCAGCAGTTTAACGTTCGGTCTTGAGTACGAGCAGTACTTC
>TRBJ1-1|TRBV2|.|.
CASRAGTSNTEAFF
TGTGCCAGCAGGGCCGGGACATCGAACACTGAAGCTTTCTTT
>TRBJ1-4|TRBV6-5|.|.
CASSYIGGQSEKLFF
TGTGCCAGCAGTTACATCGGGGGGCAGAGTGAAAAACTGTTTTTT
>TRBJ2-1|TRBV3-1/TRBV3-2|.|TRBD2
CASSLGLAGEQFF
TGTGCCAGCAGCCTAGGACTAGCGGGTGAGCAGTTCTTC
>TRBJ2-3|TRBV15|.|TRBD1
CATSPRTGKAYTDTQYF
TGTGCCACCAGCCCAAGGACAGGGAAGGCTTACACAGATACGCAGTATTTT
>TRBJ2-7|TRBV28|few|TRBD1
CAGSRGDRDGYEQYF
TGTGCCGGTTCAAGGGGGGACAGGGATGGCTACGAGCAGTACTTC
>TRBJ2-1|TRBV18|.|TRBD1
CASSPGTGDNEQFF
TGTGCCAGCTCACCTGGGACAGGCGACAATGAGCAGTTCTTC
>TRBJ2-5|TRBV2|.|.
CASSVTRQETQYF
TGTGCCAGCAGTGTAACTAGACAAGAGACCCAGTACTTC
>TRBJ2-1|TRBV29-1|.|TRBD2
CSVPGGGGYNEQFF
TGCAGCGTTCCTGGCGGGGGGGGGTACAATGAGCAGTTCTTC
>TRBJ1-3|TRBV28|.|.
CASWGTVSGNTIYF
TGTGCCAGTTGGGGGACTGTCTCTGGAAACACCATATATTTT
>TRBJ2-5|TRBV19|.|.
CASSMWGHLSPLDETQYF
TGTGCCAGTAGTATGTGGGGACACCTTTCCCCCCTGGACGAGACCCAGTACTTC
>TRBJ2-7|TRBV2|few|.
CASSERIHGTGESYEQYF
TGTGCCAGCAGTGAAAGGATTCACGGGACTGGCGAATCCTACGAGCAGTACTTC
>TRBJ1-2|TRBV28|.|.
CASSTDFYGYTF
TGTGCCAGCAGCACGGACTTCTATGGCTACACCTTC
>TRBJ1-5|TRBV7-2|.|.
CASSLGHPGGQPQHF
TGTGCCAGCAGCTTAGGACATCCGGGGGGGCAGCCCCAGCATTTT
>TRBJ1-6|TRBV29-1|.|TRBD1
CSVAWDRPNSPLHF
TGCAGCGTGGCGTGGGACAGGCCTAATTCACCCCTCCACTTT
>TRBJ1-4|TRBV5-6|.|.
CASSQTGEKLFF
TGTGCCAGCAGCCAAACAGGGGAAAAACTGTTTTTT